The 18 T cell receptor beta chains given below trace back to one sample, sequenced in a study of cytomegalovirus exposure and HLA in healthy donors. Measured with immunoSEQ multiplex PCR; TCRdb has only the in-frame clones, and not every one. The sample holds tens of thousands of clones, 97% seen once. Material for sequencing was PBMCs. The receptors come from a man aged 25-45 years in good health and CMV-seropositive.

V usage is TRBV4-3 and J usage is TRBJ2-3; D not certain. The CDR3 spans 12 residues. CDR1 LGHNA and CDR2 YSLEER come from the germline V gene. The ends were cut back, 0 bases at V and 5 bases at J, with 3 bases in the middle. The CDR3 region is CASSQDRDTQYF. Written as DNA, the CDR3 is TGCGCCAGCAGCCAAGATCGAGATACGCAGTATTTT.

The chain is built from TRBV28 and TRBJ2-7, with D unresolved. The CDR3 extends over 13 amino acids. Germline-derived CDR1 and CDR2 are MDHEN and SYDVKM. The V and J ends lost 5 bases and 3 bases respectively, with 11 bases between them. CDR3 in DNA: TGTGCCAGCAGTCCCCCGGCAGGCTACGAGCAGTACTTC. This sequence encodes CASSPPAGYEQYF.

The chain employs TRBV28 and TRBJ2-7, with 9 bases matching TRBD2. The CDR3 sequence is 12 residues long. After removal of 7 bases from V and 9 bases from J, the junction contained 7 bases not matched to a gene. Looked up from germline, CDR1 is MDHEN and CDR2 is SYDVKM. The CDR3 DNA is TGTGCCAGCATGGCGGGAGGGCCGGGGCAGTACTTC. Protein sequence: CASMAGGPGQYF. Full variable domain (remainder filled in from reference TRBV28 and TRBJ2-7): DVKVTQSSRYLVKRTGEKVFLECVQDMDHENMFWYRQDPGLGLRLIYFSYDVKMKEKGDIPEGYSVSREKKERFSLILESASTNQTSMYLCASMAGGPGQYFGPGTRLTVT.

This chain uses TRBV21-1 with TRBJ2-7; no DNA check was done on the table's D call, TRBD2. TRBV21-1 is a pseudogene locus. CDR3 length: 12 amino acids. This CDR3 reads CASSKRRYEQYF. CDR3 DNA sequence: TGTGCCAGCAGCAAAAGGAGATACGAGCAGTACTTC.

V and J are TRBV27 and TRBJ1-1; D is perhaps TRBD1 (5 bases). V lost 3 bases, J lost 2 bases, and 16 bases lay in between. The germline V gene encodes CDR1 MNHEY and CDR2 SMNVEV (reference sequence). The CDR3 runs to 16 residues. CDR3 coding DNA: TGTGCCAGCAGTTTTCAGCCGGGGGTAATTAACACTGAAGCTTTCTTT. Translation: CASSFQPGVINTEAFF.

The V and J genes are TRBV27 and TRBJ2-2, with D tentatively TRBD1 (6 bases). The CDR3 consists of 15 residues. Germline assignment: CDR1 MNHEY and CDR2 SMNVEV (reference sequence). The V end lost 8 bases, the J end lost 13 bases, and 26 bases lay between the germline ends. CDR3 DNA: TGTGCCAGCTCCCGTTCCGGGGCCAGAGGGGGTGGGCTGTTTTTT. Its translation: CASSRSGARGGGLFF.

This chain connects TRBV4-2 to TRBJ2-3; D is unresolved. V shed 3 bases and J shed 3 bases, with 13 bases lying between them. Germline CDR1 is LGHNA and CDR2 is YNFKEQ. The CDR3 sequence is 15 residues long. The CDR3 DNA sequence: TGTGCCAGCAGCCACCTGAGTACCGGGACAGATACGCAGTATTTT. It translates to CASSHLSTGTDTQYF.

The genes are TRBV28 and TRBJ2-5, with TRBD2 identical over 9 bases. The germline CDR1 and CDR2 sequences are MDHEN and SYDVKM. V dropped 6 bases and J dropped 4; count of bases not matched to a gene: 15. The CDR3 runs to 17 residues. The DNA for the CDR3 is TGTGCCAGCAGCGACCGGGGAGCGGGAGGAAGAGCAGAGACCCAGTACTTC. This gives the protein CASSDRGAGGRAETQYF. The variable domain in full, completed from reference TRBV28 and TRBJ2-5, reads DVKVTQSSRYLVKRTGEKVFLECVQDMDHENMFWYRQDPGLGLRLIYFSYDVKMKEKGDIPEGYSVSREKKERFSLILESASTNQTSMYLCASSDRGAGGRAETQYFGPGTRLLVL.

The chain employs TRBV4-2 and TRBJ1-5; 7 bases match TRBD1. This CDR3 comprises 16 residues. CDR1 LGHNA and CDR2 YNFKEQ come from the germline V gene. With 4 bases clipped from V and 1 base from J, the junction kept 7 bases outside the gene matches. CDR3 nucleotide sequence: TGTGCCAGCAGCCCCGGCCAGGGGGTGAGCAATCAGCCCCAGCATTTT. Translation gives CASSPGQGVSNQPQHF.

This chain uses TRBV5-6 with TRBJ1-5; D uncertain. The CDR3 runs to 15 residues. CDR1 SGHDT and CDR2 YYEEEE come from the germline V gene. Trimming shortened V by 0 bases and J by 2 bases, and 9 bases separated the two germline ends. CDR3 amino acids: CASSLAARGNQPQHF. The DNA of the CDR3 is TGTGCCAGCAGCTTGGCCGCGCGGGGCAATCAGCCCCAGCATTTT.

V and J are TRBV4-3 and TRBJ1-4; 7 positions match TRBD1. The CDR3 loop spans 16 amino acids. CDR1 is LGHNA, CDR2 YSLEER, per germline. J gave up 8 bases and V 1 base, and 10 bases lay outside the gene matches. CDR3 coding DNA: TGCGCCAGCAGCCAAGGTGAGAGAGGGGGCTTCGAAAAACTGTTTTTT. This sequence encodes CASSQGERGGFEKLFF.

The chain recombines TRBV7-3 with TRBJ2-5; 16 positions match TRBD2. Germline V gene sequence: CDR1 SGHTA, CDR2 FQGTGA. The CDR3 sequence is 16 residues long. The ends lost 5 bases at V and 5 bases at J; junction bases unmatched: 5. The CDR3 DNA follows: TGTGCCAGCAGCCAGGGACTAGCGGGAGGGATGGAGACCCAGTACTTC. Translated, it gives CASSQGLAGGMETQYF.

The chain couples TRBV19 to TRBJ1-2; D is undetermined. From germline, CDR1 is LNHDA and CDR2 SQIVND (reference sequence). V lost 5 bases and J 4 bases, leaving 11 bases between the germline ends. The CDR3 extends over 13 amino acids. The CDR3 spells CASSPSGFYGYTF. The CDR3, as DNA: TGTGCCAGTAGTCCCTCGGGGTTCTATGGCTACACCTTC. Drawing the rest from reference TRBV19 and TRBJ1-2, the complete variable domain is DGGITQSPKYLFRKEGQNVTLSCEQNLNHDAMYWYRQDPGQGLRLIYYSQIVNDFQKGDIAEGYSVSREKKESFPLTVTSAQKNPTAFYLCASSPSGFYGYTFGSGTRLTVV.

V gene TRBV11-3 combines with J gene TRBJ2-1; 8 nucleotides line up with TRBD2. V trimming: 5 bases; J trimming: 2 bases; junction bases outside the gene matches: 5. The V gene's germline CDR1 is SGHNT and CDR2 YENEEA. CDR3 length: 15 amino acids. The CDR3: CASSLELAAYNEQFF. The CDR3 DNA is TGTGCCAGCAGCCTCGAACTAGCGGCCTACAATGAGCAGTTCTTC.

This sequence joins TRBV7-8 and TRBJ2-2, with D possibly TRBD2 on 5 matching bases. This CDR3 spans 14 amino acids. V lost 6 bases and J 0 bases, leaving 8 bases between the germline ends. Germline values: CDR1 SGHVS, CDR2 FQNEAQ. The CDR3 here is CASRSGPNTGELFF. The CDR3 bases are TGTGCCAGCAGGAGCGGACCGAACACCGGGGAGCTGTTTTTT. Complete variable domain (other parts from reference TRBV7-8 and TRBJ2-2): GAGVSQSPRYKVAKRGQDVALRCDPISGHVSLFWYQQALGQGPEFLTYFQNEAQLDKSGLPSDRFFAERPEGSVSTLKIQRTQQEDSAVYLCASRSGPNTGELFFGEGSRLTVL.

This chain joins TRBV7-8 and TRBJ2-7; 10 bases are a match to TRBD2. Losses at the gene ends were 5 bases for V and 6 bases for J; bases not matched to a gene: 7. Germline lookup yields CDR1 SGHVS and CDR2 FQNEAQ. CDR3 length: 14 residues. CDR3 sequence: CASSLASGSGEQYF. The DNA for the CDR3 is TGTGCCAGCAGCCTCGCTAGCGGGAGTGGCGAGCAGTACTTC.

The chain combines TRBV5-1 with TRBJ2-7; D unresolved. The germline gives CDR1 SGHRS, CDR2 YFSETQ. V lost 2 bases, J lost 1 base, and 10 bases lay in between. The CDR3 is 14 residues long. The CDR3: CASSLNSLSYEQYF. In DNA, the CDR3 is TGCGCCAGCAGCTTAAACAGTCTATCCTACGAGCAGTACTTC.

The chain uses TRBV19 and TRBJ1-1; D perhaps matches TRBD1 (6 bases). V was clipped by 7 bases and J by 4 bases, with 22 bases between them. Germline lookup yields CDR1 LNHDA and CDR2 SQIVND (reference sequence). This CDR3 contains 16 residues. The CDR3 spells CASTTRGGGGGTEAFF. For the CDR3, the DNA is TGTGCCAGTACCACTAGGGGAGGGGGAGGAGGCACTGAAGCTTTCTTT.